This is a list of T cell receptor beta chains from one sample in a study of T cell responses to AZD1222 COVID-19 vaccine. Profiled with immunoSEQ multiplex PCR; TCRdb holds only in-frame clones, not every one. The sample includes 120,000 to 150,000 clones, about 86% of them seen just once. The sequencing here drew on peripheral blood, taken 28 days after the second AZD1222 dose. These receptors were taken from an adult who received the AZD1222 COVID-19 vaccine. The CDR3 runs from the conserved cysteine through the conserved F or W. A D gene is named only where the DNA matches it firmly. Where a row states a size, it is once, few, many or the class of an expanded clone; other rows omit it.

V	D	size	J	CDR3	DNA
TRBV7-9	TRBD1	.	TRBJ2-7	CASSPDRGGYEQYF	TGTGCCAGCAGCCCGGACAGGGGGGGTTACGAGCAGTACTTC
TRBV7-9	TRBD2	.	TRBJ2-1	CASSLGTTSGGYNEQFF	TGTGCCAGCAGCTTAGGCACCACTAGCGGGGGGTACAATGAGCAGTTCTTC
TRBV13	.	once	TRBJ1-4	CASSAWGATEKLFF	TGTGCCAGCAGCGCATGGGGCGCGACTGAAAAACTGTTTTTT
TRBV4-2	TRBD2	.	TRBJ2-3	CASSFWTSGGASTDTQYF	TGTGCCAGCAGCTTTTGGACTAGCGGGGGAGCTAGCACAGATACGCAGTATTTT
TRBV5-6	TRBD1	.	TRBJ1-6	CASSLTGDNSPLHF	TGTGCCAGCAGCTTGACAGGGGATAATTCACCCCTCCACTTT
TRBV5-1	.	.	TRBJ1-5	CASSLAGLDNQPQHF	TGCGCCAGCAGCTTGGCAGGGTTGGACAATCAGCCCCAGCATTTT
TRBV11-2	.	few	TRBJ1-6	CASSMTVVNSPLHF	TGTGCCAGCAGCATGACAGTAGTTAATTCACCCCTCCACTTT
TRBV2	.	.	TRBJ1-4	CASSDRVNEKLFF	TGTGCCAGCAGTGATAGGGTTAATGAAAAACTGTTTTTT
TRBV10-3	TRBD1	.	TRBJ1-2	CAISEPTGTNYGYTF	TGTGCCATCAGTGAGCCGACAGGGACTAACTATGGCTACACCTTC
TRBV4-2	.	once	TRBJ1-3	CASSEGGNTIYF	TGTGCCAGCAGCGAAGGGGGAAACACCATATATTTT
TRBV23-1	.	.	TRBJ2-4	CASSQSQGTHRVQYF	TGCGCCAGCAGTCAATCACAGGGCACCCACAGGGTTCAGTACTTC
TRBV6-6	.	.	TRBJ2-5	CASSYSNAGVGETQYF	TGTGCCAGCAGTTACTCAAACGCAGGGGTGGGAGAGACCCAGTACTTC
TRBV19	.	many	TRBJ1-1	CATADELGASEAFF	TGTGCCACTGCCGACGAGTTGGGGGCGAGTGAAGCTTTCTTT
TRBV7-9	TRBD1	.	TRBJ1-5	CASSFSTGEQPQHF	TGTGCCAGCAGCTTTTCGACAGGGGAACAGCCCCAGCATTTT
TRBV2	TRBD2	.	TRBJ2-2	CASQALAGGTGELFF	TGTGCCAGCCAAGCTCTAGCGGGAGGCACCGGGGAGCTGTTTTTT
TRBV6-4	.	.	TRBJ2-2	CASRELRDTANTGELFF	TGTGCCAGCAGGGAACTCCGGGACACCGCGAACACCGGGGAGCTGTTTTTT
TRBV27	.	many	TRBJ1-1	CASRVGRAGTEAFF	TGTGCCAGCAGAGTCGGGAGGGCGGGGACTGAAGCTTTCTTT
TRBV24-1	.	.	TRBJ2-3	CATSRPGTDTQYF	TGTGCCACCAGCCGTCCTGGCACAGATACGCAGTATTTT
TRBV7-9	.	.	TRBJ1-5	CASSLAAQPQHF	TGTGCCAGCAGCTTAGCGGCTCAGCCCCAGCATTTT
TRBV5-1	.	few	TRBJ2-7	CASSSQGWAYEQYF	TGCGCCAGCAGCTCACAGGGTTGGGCCTACGAGCAGTACTTC
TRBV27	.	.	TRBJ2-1	CASSLTTGEDEQFF	TGTGCCAGCAGTTTAACCACAGGGGAGGATGAGCAGTTCTTC
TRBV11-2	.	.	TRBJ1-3	CASSLVGTIYF	TGTGCCAGCAGCTTAGTTGGGACCATATATTTT
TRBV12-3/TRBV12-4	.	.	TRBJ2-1	CASSSFGNEQFF	TGTGCCAGCAGTTCCTTTGGTAATGAGCAGTTCTTC
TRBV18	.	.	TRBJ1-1	CASSSRRVEAFF	TGTGCCAGCTCATCAAGACGGGTTGAAGCTTTCTTT
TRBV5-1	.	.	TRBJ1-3	CASSEEDTIYF	TGCGCCAGCAGTGAAGAGGACACCATATATTTT
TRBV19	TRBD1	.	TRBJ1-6	CASSISRDRGPPLHF	TGTGCCAGTAGTATCTCCCGGGACAGGGGTCCACCCCTCCACTTT
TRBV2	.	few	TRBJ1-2	CASSDGTPGYTF	TGTGCCAGCAGTGACGGGACTCCGGGCTACACCTTC
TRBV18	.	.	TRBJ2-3	CASSRLQGGADTQYF	TGTGCCAGCTCGCGACTACAGGGCGGAGCAGATACGCAGTATTTT
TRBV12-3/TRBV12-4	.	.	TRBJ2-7	CASSSSDEQYF	TGTGCCAGCAGTTCCTCCGACGAGCAGTACTTC
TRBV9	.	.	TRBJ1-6	CASSAFEGQPNSPLHF	TGTGCCAGCAGCGCCTTCGAAGGACAGCCTAATTCACCCCTCCACTTT
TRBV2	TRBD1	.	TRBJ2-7	CASAEWGQGIDEQYF	TGTGCCAGCGCCGAATGGGGACAGGGAATTGACGAGCAGTACTTC
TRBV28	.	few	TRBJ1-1	CASGGTRATEAFF	TGTGCCAGCGGTGGGACGAGGGCCACTGAAGCTTTCTTT
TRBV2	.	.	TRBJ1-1	CASSKDGMNTEAFF	TGTGCCAGCAGTAAAGACGGCATGAACACTGAAGCTTTCTTT
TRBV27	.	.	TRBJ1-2	CASSPPGNYGYTF	TGTGCCAGCAGTCCGCCGGGAAACTATGGCTACACCTTC
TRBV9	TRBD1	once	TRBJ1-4	CASSKWTGGTEKLFF	TGTGCCAGCAGCAAGTGGACAGGGGGCACTGAAAAACTGTTTTTT
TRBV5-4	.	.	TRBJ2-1	CASSLVYNEQFF	TGTGCCAGCAGCTTGGTGTACAATGAGCAGTTCTTC
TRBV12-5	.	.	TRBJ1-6	CARTRHGYSPLHF	TGTGCTAGGACCCGCCATGGGTATTCACCCCTCCACTTT
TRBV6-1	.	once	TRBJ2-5	CASSEVGETQYF	TGTGCCAGCAGTGAAGTAGGGGAGACCCAGTACTTC
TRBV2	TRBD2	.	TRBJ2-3	CASSLLAGGTDTQYF	TGTGCCAGCAGTTTGCTAGCGGGGGGTACAGATACGCAGTATTTT
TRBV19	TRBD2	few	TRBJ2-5	CASSKGLAGYQETQYF	TGTGCCAGTAGTAAGGGACTAGCGGGATACCAAGAGACCCAGTACTTC
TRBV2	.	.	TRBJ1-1	CASSEVAVNTEAFF	TGTGCCAGCAGTGAGGTGGCGGTGAACACTGAAGCTTTCTTT
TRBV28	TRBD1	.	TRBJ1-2	CASSFRDSYGYTF	TGTGCCAGCAGTTTCCGGGACAGCTATGGCTACACCTTC
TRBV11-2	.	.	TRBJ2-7	CASSSTRGTYEQYF	TGTGCCAGCAGCTCGACCCGGGGGACCTACGAGCAGTACTTC
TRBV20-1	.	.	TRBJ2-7	CSARKVYEQYF	TGCAGTGCTAGAAAAGTATACGAGCAGTACTTC
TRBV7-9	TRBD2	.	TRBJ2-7	CACSGGGGSLYEQYF	TGTGCCTGCAGCGGCGGGGGAGGGTCCCTCTACGAGCAGTACTTC
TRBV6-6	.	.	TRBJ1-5	CASNQDSYSNQPQHF	TGTGCCAGCAACCAGGACAGCTATAGCAATCAGCCCCAGCATTTT
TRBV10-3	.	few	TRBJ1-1	CAISLGVAGSTEAFF	TGTGCCATCAGCTTGGGAGTTGCAGGGAGCACTGAAGCTTTCTTT
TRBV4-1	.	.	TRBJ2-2	CASSLLGTNTGELFF	TGCGCCAGCAGCCTGCTGGGGACCAACACCGGGGAGCTGTTTTTT
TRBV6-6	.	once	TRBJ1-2	CASNKGPDSSNYGYTF	TGTGCCAGCAATAAAGGACCTGACTCATCTAACTATGGCTACACCTTC
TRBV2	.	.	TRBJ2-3	CASSDGPLQGTQYF	TGTGCCAGCAGTGACGGGCCCTTGCAGGGTACGCAGTATTTT
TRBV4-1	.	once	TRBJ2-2	CASSQRDTTNTGELFF	TGCGCCAGCAGCCAGAGGGACACAACGAACACCGGGGAGCTGTTTTTT
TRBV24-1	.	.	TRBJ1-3	CATSDPGPTNTIYF	TGTGCCACCAGTGACCCGGGACCGACAAACACCATATATTTT
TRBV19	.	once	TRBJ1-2	CASTRDPGQNYGYTF	TGTGCCAGTACACGCGACCCGGGACAAAACTATGGCTACACCTTC
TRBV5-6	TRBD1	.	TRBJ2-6	CASSSHGQGVPSGANVLTF	TGTGCCAGCAGCTCCCATGGACAGGGGGTGCCCTCTGGGGCCAACGTCCTGACTTTC
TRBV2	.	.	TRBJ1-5	CATTPGGNQPQHF	TGTGCCACCACCCCGGGAGGAAATCAGCCCCAGCATTTT